These 20 T cell receptor beta chains were sequenced from one sample in a study of shared clonotypes between healthy human individuals. Naive CD8 isolation took CD45RO-negative cells positively selected for CCR7 and excluded terminally differentiated effector memory CD45RA+ cells. Libraries were prepared by immunoSEQ multiplex PCR; TCRdb keeps only in-frame clonotypes and omits some of them. The sample includes around 700,000 clones, around 92% of them seen just once. The sample consisted of naive CD8+ T cells sorted from blood. The origin of the receptors is a man aged 30 to 39 in good health.

V usage is TRBV5-1 and J usage is TRBJ2-2, with D possibly being TRBD1 or TRBD2 (6 bases each). This CDR3 has 14 residues. CDR1 and CDR2 (germline): SGHRS, YFSETQ. V shed 5 bases and J shed 5 bases, with 13 bases lying between them. The CDR3, as DNA: TGCGCCAGCAGGGGGGGCCGCGGGACCGGGGAGCTGTTTTTT. This codes for CASRGGRGTGELFF.

The chain combines TRBV6-6 with TRBJ2-7; possibly TRBD1 for D (5 bases). The CDR3 sequence is 14 residues long. V lost 0 bases to trimming and J lost 3 bases, with 9 bases between them. CDR1 is MNHNY and CDR2 is SVGAGI in the germline V gene (reference sequence). CDR3 nucleotide sequence: TGTGCCAGCAGTTACTCGTCAGGGATCTACGAGCAGTACTTC. Translated, it gives CASSYSSGIYEQYF.

In the case of this clone: The sample holds other DNA sequences that translate to the same CDR3. The chain links TRBV28 to TRBJ2-1; 9 bases fit TRBD2. The trim removed 2 bases at V and 3 bases at J, leaving 2 bases unmatched. Germline-derived CDR1 and CDR2 are MDHEN and SYDVKM. The CDR3 extends over 15 amino acids. CDR3 region: CASSLSSGSYNEQFF. The CDR3 DNA reads as TGTGCCAGCAGTTTAAGTAGCGGGAGCTACAATGAGCAGTTCTTC.

The chain combines TRBV29-1 with TRBJ2-5, with D possibly TRBD1 on 5 matching bases. Germline V gene data show CDR1 as SQVTM and CDR2 as ANQGSEA. Trimming cost V 0 bases and J 7 bases, with 21 bases left between them. The CDR3 is 16 amino acids. CDR3 sequence (DNA): TGCAGCGTTGAAGATCGAGACGACAGCCTAGAAGGGACCCAGTACTTC. It codes for CSVEDRDDSLEGTQYF. Combining the CDR3 with reference TRBV29-1 and TRBJ2-5 gives the whole variable domain SAVISQKPSRDICQRGTSLTIQCQVDSQVTMMFWYRQQPGQSLTLIATANQGSEATYESGFVIDKFPISRPNLTFSTLTVSNMSPEDSSIYLCSVEDRDDSLEGTQYFGPGTRLLVL.

The chain employs TRBV4-1 and TRBJ2-1, with D possibly matching TRBD1 (6 bases). This CDR3 has 17 residues. Looked up from germline, CDR1 is MGHRA and CDR2 is YSYEKL. The V end lost 3 bases, the J end lost 8 bases, and 23 bases lay between the germline ends. The CDR3 protein is CASSQARGYNGEDEQFF. The DNA for the CDR3 is TGCGCCAGCAGCCAGGCCAGGGGTTACAACGGCGAGGATGAGCAGTTCTTC.

This chain joins TRBV29-1 and TRBJ2-7; 9 positions match TRBD1. The trim removed 3 bases at V and 2 bases at J, leaving 20 bases unmatched. Germline lookup yields CDR1 SQVTM and CDR2 ANQGSEA. The CDR3 length is 19 residues. CDR3 sequence (DNA): TGCAGCGTTGAGGTCAGGGACAGGGAAGGGCGGTCGGGGACCTACGAGCAGTACTTC. It yields the protein CSVEVRDREGRSGTYEQYF.

The rearrangement links TRBV7-2 to TRBJ2-7, with D unclear. CDR1 SGHTA and CDR2 FQGNSA come from the germline V gene. The length of the CDR3 is 17 residues. Trimming stripped 1 base from V and 2 bases from J, with 18 bases between. The CDR3 coding sequence is TGTGCCAGCAGCTTAGATTTCACTACGGCGAGAACCTACGAGCAGTACTTC. Its translation: CASSLDFTTARTYEQYF.

This chain links TRBV7-9 with TRBJ2-7; 12 bases map to TRBD2. Germline V lookup: CDR1 SEHNR, CDR2 FQNEAQ (reference sequence). The junction had 5 bases not matched to a gene; V was cut back by 2 bases and J by 6 bases. The CDR3 spans 15 residues. The CDR3 DNA is TGTGCCAGCAGCTTACCCCTAGCGGGAGGGTCCGAGCAGTACTTC. It is translated as CASSLPLAGGSEQYF. Based on the CDR3 plus reference TRBV7-9 and TRBJ2-7, the full variable domain is DTGVSQNPRHKITKRGQNVTFRCDPISEHNRLYWYRQTLGQGPEFLTYFQNEAQLEKSRLLSDRFSAERPKGSFSTLEIQRTEQGDSAMYLCASSLPLAGGSEQYFGPGTRLTVT.

The rearrangement links TRBV9 to TRBJ2-5, with D maybe TRBD1 (6 bases). Germline V gives CDR1 SGDLS, CDR2 YYNGEE. V was cut by 1 base and J by 0 bases, with 7 bases left in between. The CDR3 sequence is 14 residues long. CDR3 nucleotide sequence: TGTGCCAGCAGCGTAAGGGGGAACCAAGAGACCCAGTACTTC. Translated: CASSVRGNQETQYF.

The rearrangement uses TRBV10-3 and TRBJ2-3; D may match TRBD1 or TRBD2 (5 bases each). In germline, CDR1 is ENHRY, CDR2 SYGVKD. This CDR3 is 14 amino acids long. V was clipped by 4 bases and J by 6 bases, with 14 bases between them. The CDR3 sequence: CAISAGQGMDTQYF. CDR3 nucleotide sequence: TGTGCCATCAGTGCGGGGCAGGGTATGGATACGCAGTATTTT.

The CDR3 DNA sequence: TGCGCCAGCAGCCCGGGTGAGGGACAGGGAACAGATACGCAGTATTTT. Translated: CASSPGEGQGTDTQYF. V gene TRBV5-1 combines with J gene TRBJ2-3, with 9 bases identical to TRBD1. After removal of 4 bases from V and 3 bases from J, the junction contained 9 bases not matched to a gene. This CDR3 has 16 residues. Germline CDR1 is SGHRS and CDR2 is YFSETQ.

The chain joins TRBV6-1 to TRBJ2-7, with TRBD1 matching over 7 bases. The germline gives CDR1 MNHNS, CDR2 SASEGT. CDR3 length equals 13 residues. V lost 6 bases, J lost 2 bases, and 4 bases stayed unmatched. The CDR3 loop is CASSGQEPYEQYF. The CDR3, as DNA: TGTGCCAGCAGCGGACAGGAACCCTACGAGCAGTACTTC.

J is TRBJ2-5 and V is TRBV5-1; 13 bases agree with TRBD2. Germline loops: CDR1 SGHRS, CDR2 YFSETQ. With 4 bases clipped from V and 5 bases from J, the junction kept 5 bases outside the gene matches. The CDR3 has 15 residues. The CDR3 here is CASSTGLAGEETQYF. CDR3 bases: TGCGCCAGCAGCACCGGACTAGCGGGAGAGGAGACCCAGTACTTC. The entire variable domain, with the rest obtained from reference TRBV5-1 and TRBJ2-5, is as follows: KAGVTQTPRYLIKTRGQQVTLSCSPISGHRSVSWYQQTPGQGLQFLFEYFSETQRNKGNFPGRFSGRQFSNSRSEMNVSTLELGDSALYLCASSTGLAGEETQYFGPGTRLLVL.

J is TRBJ2-3 and V is TRBV5-1; TRBD1 agrees at 7 bases. The CDR3 totals 14 residues. The germline V gene encodes CDR1 SGHRS and CDR2 YFSETQ. The ends lost 3 bases at V and 4 bases at J; junction bases unmatched: 5. The CDR3 protein is CASSYYRGADTQYF. DNA for the CDR3: TGCGCCAGCAGCTACTACAGGGGAGCAGATACGCAGTATTTT.

The J gene is TRBJ2-2, the V gene TRBV29-1; D unclear. The V gene lost 3 bases and the J gene lost 3 bases, with 8 bases spanning the gap. Looked up from germline, CDR1 is SQVTM and CDR2 is ANQGSEA. The CDR3 consists of 13 residues. The CDR3 here is CSVDVQDTGELFF. DNA of the CDR3: TGCAGCGTTGACGTTCAGGACACCGGGGAGCTGTTTTTT.

CDR3 sequence: CASSFYKFSYEQYF. CDR3 in DNA: TGTGCCAGCAGTTTTTATAAGTTTAGCTACGAGCAGTACTTC. The V call is TRBV28, the J call TRBJ2-7; D call uncertain. Trimming removed 3 bases from V and 3 bases from J, with 12 bases in between. This CDR3 has 14 residues. Germline V gives CDR1 MDHEN, CDR2 SYDVKM.

The CDR3 protein is CASSSRTGGPTDTQYF. For the CDR3, the DNA is TGTGCCAGCAGCTCGAGGACAGGGGGGCCCACAGATACGCAGTATTTT. The chain employs TRBV9 and TRBJ2-3; 10 positions agree with TRBD1. The germline CDR1 and CDR2 sequences are SGDLS and YYNGEE. The CDR3 contains 16 residues. V lost 4 bases to trimming and J lost 2 bases; unmatched junction nucleotides: 7.

The V and J genes are TRBV7-9 and TRBJ1-5; no firm D call. From germline, CDR1 is SEHNR and CDR2 FQNEAQ (reference sequence). The CDR3 is made up of 14 amino acids. The V gene lost 5 bases and the J gene lost 2 bases, with 10 bases spanning the gap. CDR3 region: CASSTSPGNQPQHF. The CDR3 DNA follows: TGTGCCAGCAGCACAAGTCCGGGCAATCAGCCCCAGCATTTT.

The rearrangement links TRBV28 to TRBJ2-7; D ambiguous. V lost 4 bases to trimming and J lost 0 bases, with 4 bases between them. CDR1 and CDR2 from the germline V gene are MDHEN and SYDVKM. CDR3 length: 12 residues. As DNA, the CDR3 is TGTGCCAGCAGTTATCTCTCCTACGAGCAGTACTTC. It encodes CASSYLSYEQYF.

This clone appeared a few times. This chain links TRBV27 with TRBJ2-4; 12 bases align to TRBD2. Unmatched junction bases numbered 10, after V lost 7 bases and J lost 6 bases. The CDR3 contains 16 residues. The germline V gene has CDR1 MNHEY and CDR2 SMNVEV (reference sequence). The CDR3 region is CASTNTSGGSPNIQYF. The CDR3 region has the DNA TGTGCCAGCACCAATACTAGCGGGGGGTCCCCAAACATTCAGTACTTC.